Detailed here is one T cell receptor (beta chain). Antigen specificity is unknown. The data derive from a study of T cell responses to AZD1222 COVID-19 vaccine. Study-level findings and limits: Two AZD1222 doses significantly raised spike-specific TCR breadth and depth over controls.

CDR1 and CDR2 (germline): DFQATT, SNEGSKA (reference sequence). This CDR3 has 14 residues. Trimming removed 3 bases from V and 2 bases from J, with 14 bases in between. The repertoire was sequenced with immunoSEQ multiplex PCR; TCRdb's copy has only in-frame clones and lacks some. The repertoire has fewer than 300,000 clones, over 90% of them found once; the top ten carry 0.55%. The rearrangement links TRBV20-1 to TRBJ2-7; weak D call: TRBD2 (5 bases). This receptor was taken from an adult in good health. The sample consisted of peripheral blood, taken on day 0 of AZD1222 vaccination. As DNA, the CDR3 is TGCAGTGCTAGTCGGGGTCTTAGGGCCTACGAGCAGTACTTC. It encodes CSASRGLRAYEQYF.